One and the same sample provided the 9 T cell receptor beta chains below, sequenced in a study of cytomegalovirus exposure and HLA in healthy donors. Vbeta (60) and Jbeta (13) primers were used in the PCR. The data were produced by immunoSEQ multiplex PCR, yet TCRdb's version contains in-frame clones alone and is incomplete. The sample lists about 160,000 clones, less than 85% occurring once. Sample: PBMCs. All receptors come from a man in his sixties in good health and CMV-seronegative.

As concerns this clone: Other DNA sequences from this sample encode an identical CDR3 as well. The chain has TRBV2 and TRBJ2-5; TRBD1 agrees at 9 bases. The CDR3 contains 13 residues. J was trimmed by 4 bases and V by 6 bases; bases with no gene match: 3. The V gene's germline CDR1 is SNHLY and CDR2 FYNNEI. The CDR3 DNA reads as TGTGCCAGCAGCCCGGGACAGGGAGAGACCCAGTACTTC. This codes for CASSPGQGETQYF.

J is TRBJ1-2 and V is TRBV7-8, with TRBD1 identical over 7 bases. The length of the CDR3 is 14 residues. Trimming took 2 bases from V and 2 from J; bases not matched to a gene: 2. Per germline, CDR1 SGHVS and CDR2 FQNEAQ. CDR3 sequence (DNA): TGTGCCAGCAGCTTACGACAGGGAAACTATGGCTACACCTTC. Amino acid sequence: CASSLRQGNYGYTF.

The chain employs TRBV2 and TRBJ1-3; a weak D match, TRBD1 (5 bases). The germline V gene has CDR1 SNHLY and CDR2 FYNNEI. The CDR3 has 14 amino acids. V was pared by 8 bases and J by 0 bases, with 11 bases between. The CDR3, as DNA: TGTGCCAGCGGGCAAGACAGCTCTGGAAACACCATATATTTT. It specifies CASGQDSSGNTIYF.

V usage is TRBV7-9 and J usage is TRBJ1-6; weak D call: TRBD1 (6 bases). V lost 1 base, J lost 10 bases, and 14 bases lay in between. Germline V lookup: CDR1 SEHNR, CDR2 FQNEAQ (reference sequence). This CDR3 region has 15 residues. CDR3 amino acids: CASSLEGGGKSPLHF. CDR3 DNA sequence: TGTGCCAGCAGCTTAGAGGGGGGAGGGAAATCACCCCTCCACTTT.

The chain employs TRBV19 and TRBJ2-7; 8 positions agree with TRBD1. V trimming: 3 bases; J trimming: 4 bases; junction bases outside the gene matches: 8. Per the germline V gene, CDR1 is LNHDA and CDR2 is SQIVND (reference sequence). The CDR3 is 15 residues long. The CDR3 region is CASSIQGATVYEQYF. In DNA form, the CDR3 reads TGTGCCAGTAGTATCCAGGGGGCCACTGTATACGAGCAGTACTTC.

This rearrangement joins TRBV5-1 to TRBJ1-6; TRBD1 matches at 7 bases. V shed 0 bases, J shed 13 bases, and the junction held 7 bases outside the gene matches. CDR1 and CDR2 from the germline V gene are SGHRS and YFSETQ. This CDR3 is built from 14 residues. Written as DNA, the CDR3 is TGCGCCAGCAGCTTGGCGCCAGGGGGTAGGCCCCTCCACTTT. Amino acids: CASSLAPGGRPLHF.

V gene TRBV2 combines with J gene TRBJ2-5, with D possibly matching TRBD1 (5 bases). Germline assignment: CDR1 SNHLY and CDR2 FYNNEI. This CDR3 has 15 residues. The germline V and J ends were trimmed by 3 bases and 3 bases, with 14 bases remaining between them. The CDR3, as DNA: TGTGCCAGCAGTGATATGGGGCAGGGCAAAGAGACCCAGTACTTC. This sequence encodes CASSDMGQGKETQYF. The whole variable domain, remainder taken from reference TRBV2 and TRBJ2-5, is EPEVTQTPSHQVTQMGQEVILRCVPISNHLYFYWYRQILGQKVEFLVSFYNNEISEKSEIFDDQFSVERPDGSNFTLKIRSTKLEDSAMYFCASSDMGQGKETQYFGPGTRLLVL.

This clone came up once. The rearrangement joins TRBV6-6 to TRBJ2-3, with D perhaps TRBD1 (5 bases). The germline CDR1 and CDR2 sequences are MNHNY and SVGAGI (reference sequence). V gave up 4 bases and J gave up 0 bases, with 11 bases separating them. CDR3 size: 15 residues. The CDR3 spells CASSSVTGSTDTQYF. The CDR3 nucleotides read TGTGCCAGCAGTTCGGTTACAGGTAGCACAGATACGCAGTATTTT.

The chain has TRBV19 and TRBJ1-2, with a possible D match to TRBD1 (5 bases). Germline CDR1 LNHDA, CDR2 SQIVND (reference sequence). Trimming left V 1 base short and J 2 bases short, with 8 bases between. The CDR3 covers 14 residues. The CDR3 sequence: CASSIVTDNYGYTF. DNA of the CDR3: TGTGCCAGTAGTATAGTGACAGACAACTATGGCTACACCTTC.